Here is one TCR beta chain with its context. Its matching antigen is unknown. This sample is drawn from a study of PD-1 blockade in classical Hodgkin lymphoma. Indicated time point: cycle 4 day 1 (C4D1), after more than 5 weeks of nivolumab. After autologous stem cell transplantation all patients relapsed, and prior brentuximab vedotin exposure differed between cohorts. Profiling relied on immunoSEQ multiplex PCR, and the TCRdb table lists in-frame clones only, not all of them. The table lists more than 95,000 clones, over 85% of them singletons. CDR3 length: 14 amino acids. Germline V gene sequence: CDR1 SGHNT, CDR2 YYREEE (reference sequence). With 2 bases removed from V and 0 bases from J, the gap between germline ends came to 9 bases. General study points: For complete responders, baseline diversity was comparable to that of newly diagnosed patients. TCR diversity in CD4+, not CD8+, cells rose significantly by C4D1. Healthy donors were reported to have higher baseline TCR diversity than newly diagnosed patients. No one has yet defined what causes the repertoire differences, which may be disease activity or prior therapy.

The sequence was collected from a human donor with classical Hodgkin lymphoma. This chain connects TRBV5-4 to TRBJ2-7; D might be TRBD2 (6 bases). The specimen was peripheral blood mononuclear cells (PBMCs), collected before the fourth cycle of nivolumab. This CDR3 is CASSLYGSSYEQYF. CDR3 DNA: TGTGCCAGCAGCTTATACGGGAGCTCCTACGAGCAGTACTTC.